Listed below are T cell receptor beta chains from one sample, sequenced in a study of T-cell memory formation after mild COVID-19. One entry per CDR3 protein results from TCRdb running MiXCR on the 5' RACE reads. Here the sample spans almost 550,000 distinct CDR3 sequences, 20% being singletons. The sample was PBMCs or a T cell subset sorted from them (not recorded which). These receptors came from an adult woman who had mild COVID-19 (a few samples of this study predate the infection). Cell type and time point are not known. Each CDR3 is given with its conserved first and last residue. The order of the fields is clone size, J gene, V gene, D gene, CDR3 protein, CDR3 DNA. D genes are given only for firm matches. Not every row has a clone size; where given, it reads once, few, many or a size class.

NA TRBJ2-1 TRBV19 NA CASVPGDGNEQFF TGTGCCAGCGTCCCTGGCGACGGCAATGAGCAGTTCTTC
few TRBJ2-2 TRBV5-1 NA CASSLSTGAPGELFF TGCGCCAGCAGCTTGTCGACAGGAGCACCCGGGGAGCTGTTTTTT
NA TRBJ2-4 TRBV5-4 NA CASTVDKNIQYF TGTGCCAGCACCGTCGACAAAAACATTCAGTACTTC
few TRBJ2-5 TRBV18 NA CASSPPVQETQYF TGTGCCAGCTCACCACCTGTCCAAGAGACCCAGTACTTC
many TRBJ2-1 TRBV12-3/TRBV12-4 NA CASRPGQFEQFF TGTGCCAGCAGACCCGGACAGTTTGAGCAGTTCTTC
NA TRBJ1-1 TRBV6-5 NA CASSDRGYGVSTEAFF TGTGCCAGCAGCGACCGGGGGTATGGAGTGAGCACTGAAGCTTTCTTT
few TRBJ2-1 TRBV6-4 NA CASSDSTGAPYNEQFF TGTGCCAGCAGTGACTCGACGGGAGCCCCCTACAATGAGCAGTTCTTC
NA TRBJ2-4 TRBV7-2 NA CASKAGYVQYF TGTGCCAGCAAGGCGGGGTATGTTCAGTACTTC
NA TRBJ2-1 TRBV7-9 TRBD2 CATKTLAGEDEQFF TGTGCCACGAAGACTCTAGCGGGAGAAGATGAGCAGTTCTTC
few TRBJ2-1 TRBV12-3/TRBV12-4 TRBD1 CASVQGLAYNEQFF TGTGCCAGCGTACAGGGGTTGGCGTACAATGAGCAGTTCTTC
NA TRBJ2-5 TRBV5-1 TRBD1 CASSLEGQGFETQYF TGCGCCAGCAGCTTGGAGGGACAGGGGTTTGAGACCCAGTACTTC
NA TRBJ1-5 TRBV19 NA CASRSAEHQPQHF TGTGCCAGTAGATCTGCAGAACATCAGCCCCAGCATTTT
NA TRBJ2-7 TRBV2 NA CASSPEGGSYEQYF TGTGCCAGCAGTCCCGAGGGGGGCTCCTACGAGCAGTACTTC
few TRBJ1-2 TRBV5-1 NA CASSQGEGTPYGYTF TGCGCCAGCAGCCAAGGAGAAGGGACCCCATATGGCTACACCTTC
NA TRBJ1-4 TRBV18 NA CASSPASDNEKLFF TGTGCCAGCTCACCAGCCAGCGATAATGAAAAACTGTTTTTT